This T cell receptor beta chain emerged from a study of cytomegalovirus exposure and HLA in healthy donors. Broader study findings: Most of the TCR beta V segments (in an earlier analysis) were productive either about 87% or about 30% of the time. Reports described diagnosis of cytomegalovirus status by the classifier as highly specific and sensitive.

Vbeta (60) and Jbeta (13) primers were used in the PCR. Repertoires were generated with immunoSEQ multiplex PCR, while TCRdb's copy carries only in-frame clones and drops some. Among 200,000 to 250,000 clones listed, more than 70% were seen once. No CMV serostatus entry exists for this donor. V was shortened by 10 bases and J by 5 bases, with 11 bases between the two germline ends. The length of the CDR3 is 12 residues. Germline CDR1 is MNHNY and CDR2 is SVGAGI (reference sequence). Concerning this clone itself: Its antigen is undetermined.

The sample was PBMCs. The rearrangement joins TRBV6-6 to TRBJ2-2, with D perhaps matching TRBD1 (6 bases). This receptor was identified in a human donor in good health. CDR3 loop: CAMRRGTGELFF. The CDR3 coding sequence is TGTGCCATGAGAAGGGGGACCGGGGAGCTGTTTTTT.